This entry is about one TCR beta chain. One end of the junction varies from germline; a read error may be responsible. Sample-barcoded 5' priming and a J-beta primer mix drove a second PCR of 7 to 11 cycles. Per-sample output comprised a minimum of 2.5 million paired-end reads containing CDR3. TCRdb reprocessed the 5' RACE reads with MiXCR, giving one entry per CDR3 protein. This table has 800,000 to 900,000 distinct CDR3 sequences, roughly 60% appearing once. These data originate in a study of blood T cells in healthy people across ages. Looking at the study overall: Template switching retrieved approximately one barcoded beta molecule for each two T cells.

Peripheral blood samples of 9 to 10 milliliters were drawn from each donor. Germline CDR1 SGHRS, CDR2 YFSETQ. This CDR3 is 15 amino acids long. The rearrangement uses TRBV5-1 and TRBJ2-1, with 9 bases that match TRBD2. Input material: blood. The clonotype originates from a man aged 25-40 years in good health. The CDR3, as DNA: TGCCCCAGCAGCACGGTAGCGGGGGACTACAATGAGCAGTTCTTC. It specifies CPSSTVAGDYNEQFF.